These 18 T cell receptor beta chains share one sample of origin, sequenced in a study of cytomegalovirus exposure and HLA in healthy donors. The study ran its PCR with 60 Vbeta and 13 Jbeta primers. Sequencing used immunoSEQ multiplex PCR; TCRdb keeps in-frame clones, though not all of them. The data contain 95,000 to 150,000 clones, about four fifths of them singletons. The sequencing sample was made of PBMCs. These receptors came from a female donor in good health and CMV-seropositive.

The CDR3 reads CASSRTTGNTEAFF. The CDR3 DNA follows: TGTGCCAGCAGCCGGACAACAGGGAACACTGAAGCTTTCTTT. V usage is TRBV5-4 and J usage is TRBJ1-1; D perhaps matches TRBD1 (5 bases). Trimming shortened V by 4 bases and J by 1 base, and 11 bases separated the two germline ends. The V gene's germline CDR1 is SGHNT and CDR2 YYREEE (reference sequence). The CDR3 sequence is 14 residues long.

The chain links TRBV7-2 to TRBJ2-2, with unresolved D. Trimming cost V 2 bases and J 4 bases, with 8 bases left between them. The CDR3 consists of 14 residues. The germline gives CDR1 SGHTA, CDR2 FQGNSA. CDR3 loop: CASSLLSSTGELFF. CDR3 DNA: TGTGCCAGCAGCTTATTGAGCTCCACCGGGGAGCTGTTTTTT.

The rearrangement links TRBV28 to TRBJ1-6; TRBD1 agrees at 9 bases. The CDR3 sequence is 14 residues long. From germline, CDR1 is MDHEN and CDR2 SYDVKM. This chain's CDR3 is CATARGQGDSPLHF. The CDR3 DNA sequence: TGTGCTACAGCGAGGGGACAGGGAGATTCACCCCTCCACTTT.

J is TRBJ2-5 and V is TRBV2; TRBD2 aligns across 11 bases. CDR1 and CDR2 from the germline V gene are SNHLY and FYNNEI. The CDR3 has 16 residues. V lost 9 bases to trimming and J lost 5 bases; unmatched junction nucleotides: 14. CDR3 protein: CARGRVAGGPEETQYF. CDR3 DNA: TGTGCCAGAGGGAGGGTAGCGGGGGGGCCGGAGGAGACCCAGTACTTC.

V gene TRBV30 combines with J gene TRBJ1-5; unclear D gene. CDR1 is GTSNPN, CDR2 SVGIG, per germline (reference sequence). The length of the CDR3 is 14 residues. Trimming pared 1 base from V and 2 bases from J, leaving 9 bases between. Here the CDR3 DNA reads TGTGCCTGGAGTGCTACGAACGGCAATCAGCCCCAGCATTTT. Translation: CAWSATNGNQPQHF.

The chain uses TRBV27 and TRBJ1-1; D call uncertain. The CDR3 consists of 13 residues. Germline V gene sequence: CDR1 MNHEY, CDR2 SMNVEV (reference sequence). V dropped 5 bases and J dropped 6 bases, with 13 bases sitting between them. CDR3 sequence (DNA): TGTGCCAGCAGTACCAACGGCGGCCCTGAAGCTTTCTTT. Protein sequence: CASSTNGGPEAFF.

The chain recombines TRBV2 with TRBJ2-3; 8 bases agree with TRBD2. Germline CDR1 SNHLY, CDR2 FYNNEI. The length of the CDR3 is 16 residues. Trimming cost V 4 bases and J 1 base; bases outside gene matches: 7. DNA for the CDR3: TGTGCCAGCAGTGTTAGGACTAGCAGGGGCACAGATACGCAGTATTTT. Its translation is CASSVRTSRGTDTQYF. Together with reference TRBV2 and TRBJ2-3, the CDR3 gives the full variable domain: EPEVTQTPSHQVTQMGQEVILRCVPISNHLYFYWYRQILGQKVEFLVSFYNNEISEKSEIFDDQFSVERPDGSNFTLKIRSTKLEDSAMYFCASSVRTSRGTDTQYFGPGTRLTVL.

The chain couples TRBV7-9 to TRBJ1-1, with D tentatively TRBD1 (5 bases). This CDR3 region has 12 residues. Trimming cost V 6 bases and J 8 bases, with 13 bases left between them. Germline CDR1 is SEHNR and CDR2 is FQNEAQ (reference sequence). The CDR3 reads CASRDWGAEAFF. CDR3 bases: TGTGCCAGCAGAGATTGGGGCGCCGAAGCTTTCTTT.

This clone came up a few times. At the DNA level, this CDR3 is encoded by other sequences in the same sample as well. The J gene is TRBJ2-1, the V gene TRBV2; maybe TRBD2 (5 bases). Per germline, CDR1 SNHLY and CDR2 FYNNEI. This CDR3 is built from 11 residues. Trimming removed 4 bases from V and 7 bases from J, with 5 bases in between. DNA for the CDR3: TGTGCCAGCAGTGCGGGGAATGAGCAGTTCTTC. Translation gives CASSAGNEQFF.

The chain couples TRBV9 to TRBJ2-5; the D gene is possibly TRBD1 (6 bases). The J call may be in error: the DNA end matches TRBJ2-7 better. Germline V gene lookup returns CDR1 SGDLS and CDR2 YYNGEE. The CDR3 runs to 15 residues. CDR3 sequence (DNA): TGTGCCAGCAGCGTAATTCCAGGGGCCTCCTACGAGCAGTACTTC. Its protein product is CASSVIPGASYEQYF.

This clone was counted a few times. The chain joins TRBV27 to TRBJ2-7; D unclear. Germline lookup yields CDR1 MNHEY and CDR2 SMNVEV (reference sequence). CDR3 length: 15 amino acids. V gave up 0 bases and J gave up 4 bases, with 13 bases separating them. The DNA of the CDR3 is TGTGCCAGCAGTTTATCGTTTAACATGGTTTACGAGCAGTACTTC. This encodes CASSLSFNMVYEQYF.

The chain links TRBV18 to TRBJ1-5, with D possibly being TRBD1 (5 bases). This CDR3 spans 16 amino acids. Looked up from germline, CDR1 is KGHSH and CDR2 is LQKENI. V was trimmed by 2 bases and J by 0 bases, leaving 11 bases between them. Here the CDR3 DNA reads TGTGCCAGCTCACCAAGCCGGGGGAATAGCAATCAGCCCCAGCATTTT. Translating it yields CASSPSRGNSNQPQHF. Based on the CDR3 plus reference TRBV18 and TRBJ1-5, the full variable domain is NAGVMQNPRHLVRRRGQEARLRCSPMKGHSHVYWYRQLPEEGLKFMVYLQKENIIDESGMPKERFSAEFPKEGPSILRIQQVVRGDSAAYFCASSPSRGNSNQPQHFGDGTRLSIL.

The V and J genes are TRBV5-1 and TRBJ2-7; 7 bases align to TRBD1. Germline CDR1 SGHRS, CDR2 YFSETQ. V was clipped by 4 bases and J by 3 bases; unmatched bases: 10. CDR3 length equals 15 residues. CDR3 coding DNA: TGCGCCAGCAGCCATCCTAACAGGGGAATCTACGAGCAGTACTTC. Its translation: CASSHPNRGIYEQYF.

This chain uses TRBV19 with TRBJ1-2, with 7 nucleotides matching TRBD1. The junction had 8 bases not matched to a gene; V was cut back by 4 bases and J by 0 bases. This CDR3 is built from 16 residues. CDR1 LNHDA and CDR2 SQIVND come from the germline V gene (reference sequence). DNA of the CDR3: TGTGCCAGTAGTAATAGGGGGCAGGGGGCTAACTATGGCTACACCTTC. This encodes CASSNRGQGANYGYTF.

A remark on this clone: At one end the junction does not follow the germline gene, possibly because of a read error. The chain joins TRBV18 to TRBJ2-7; the D is unclear. The CDR3 runs 14 residues. In germline, CDR1 is KGHSH, CDR2 LQKENI. CDR3 DNA sequence: TGTGCCAGCTCACCACGCAGGCTTGAGTACGGGCAGTACTTC. Protein: CASSPRRLEYGQYF.

The DNA of the CDR3 is TGTGCCAGTAAACAGCCGAACACCGGGGAGCTGTTTTTT. Translating gives CASKQPNTGELFF. This chain joins TRBV19 and TRBJ2-2; D unresolved. V gave up 7 bases and J gave up 0 bases, with 6 bases separating them. Germline CDR1 reads LNHDA; CDR2 reads SQIVND (reference sequence). The CDR3 contains 13 residues.

The rearrangement joins TRBV7-9 to TRBJ1-5, with 11 bases identical to TRBD1. Unmatched junction bases numbered 4, after V lost 4 bases and J lost 2 bases. Germline V lookup: CDR1 SEHNR, CDR2 FQNEAQ (reference sequence). This CDR3 has 16 amino acids. The CDR3 DNA is TGTGCCAGCAGCTCGGGACAGGGGGACGGCAATCAGCCCCAGCATTTT. Amino acid sequence: CASSSGQGDGNQPQHF. Full variable domain (rest looked up from reference TRBV7-9 and TRBJ1-5): DTGVSQNPRHKITKRGQNVTFRCDPISEHNRLYWYRQTLGQGPEFLTYFQNEAQLEKSRLLSDRFSAERPKGSFSTLEIQRTEQGDSAMYLCASSSGQGDGNQPQHFGDGTRLSIL.

The chain employs TRBV28 and TRBJ2-7; D is unclear. V was pared by 2 bases and J by 0 bases, with 5 bases between. Germline CDR1 is MDHEN and CDR2 is SYDVKM. The CDR3 loop spans 13 amino acids. The chain's CDR3 is CASSLINSYEQYF. The CDR3 bases are TGTGCCAGCAGTTTAATTAACTCCTACGAGCAGTACTTC.